This T cell receptor beta chain was retrieved from a study of monozygotic twins with inflammatory bowel disease. Study-wide points: Especially with disease activity, IBD patients had fewer clonotypes in common with others than healthy twins did. Patient-to-patient differences in immunosuppressive treatment may have added variability to the repertoires.

The unique tags termed UMIs, each holding a 6-nucleotide sample barcode, were added by means of template switching. TCRdb reprocessed the 5' RACE reads and reports one entry per CDR3 protein, with no DNA. The sample shows around 380,000 distinct CDR3 sequences, and about 2.3% sits with its ten largest clones. From whole blood, total RNA was isolated without any sorting of T cells. Germline CDR1 MRHNA, CDR2 SNTAGT. The CDR3 is 23 residues long. Note on this clonotype: Its target is not known.

This rearrangement joins TRBV6-4 to TRBJ1-3. The sequence was obtained from a human donor with ulcerative colitis or Crohn's disease, or a healthy co-twin of an affected twin (not recorded which). Source material: blood. The CDR3 region is CAQQRLGGFEVALGGCALETPYF.